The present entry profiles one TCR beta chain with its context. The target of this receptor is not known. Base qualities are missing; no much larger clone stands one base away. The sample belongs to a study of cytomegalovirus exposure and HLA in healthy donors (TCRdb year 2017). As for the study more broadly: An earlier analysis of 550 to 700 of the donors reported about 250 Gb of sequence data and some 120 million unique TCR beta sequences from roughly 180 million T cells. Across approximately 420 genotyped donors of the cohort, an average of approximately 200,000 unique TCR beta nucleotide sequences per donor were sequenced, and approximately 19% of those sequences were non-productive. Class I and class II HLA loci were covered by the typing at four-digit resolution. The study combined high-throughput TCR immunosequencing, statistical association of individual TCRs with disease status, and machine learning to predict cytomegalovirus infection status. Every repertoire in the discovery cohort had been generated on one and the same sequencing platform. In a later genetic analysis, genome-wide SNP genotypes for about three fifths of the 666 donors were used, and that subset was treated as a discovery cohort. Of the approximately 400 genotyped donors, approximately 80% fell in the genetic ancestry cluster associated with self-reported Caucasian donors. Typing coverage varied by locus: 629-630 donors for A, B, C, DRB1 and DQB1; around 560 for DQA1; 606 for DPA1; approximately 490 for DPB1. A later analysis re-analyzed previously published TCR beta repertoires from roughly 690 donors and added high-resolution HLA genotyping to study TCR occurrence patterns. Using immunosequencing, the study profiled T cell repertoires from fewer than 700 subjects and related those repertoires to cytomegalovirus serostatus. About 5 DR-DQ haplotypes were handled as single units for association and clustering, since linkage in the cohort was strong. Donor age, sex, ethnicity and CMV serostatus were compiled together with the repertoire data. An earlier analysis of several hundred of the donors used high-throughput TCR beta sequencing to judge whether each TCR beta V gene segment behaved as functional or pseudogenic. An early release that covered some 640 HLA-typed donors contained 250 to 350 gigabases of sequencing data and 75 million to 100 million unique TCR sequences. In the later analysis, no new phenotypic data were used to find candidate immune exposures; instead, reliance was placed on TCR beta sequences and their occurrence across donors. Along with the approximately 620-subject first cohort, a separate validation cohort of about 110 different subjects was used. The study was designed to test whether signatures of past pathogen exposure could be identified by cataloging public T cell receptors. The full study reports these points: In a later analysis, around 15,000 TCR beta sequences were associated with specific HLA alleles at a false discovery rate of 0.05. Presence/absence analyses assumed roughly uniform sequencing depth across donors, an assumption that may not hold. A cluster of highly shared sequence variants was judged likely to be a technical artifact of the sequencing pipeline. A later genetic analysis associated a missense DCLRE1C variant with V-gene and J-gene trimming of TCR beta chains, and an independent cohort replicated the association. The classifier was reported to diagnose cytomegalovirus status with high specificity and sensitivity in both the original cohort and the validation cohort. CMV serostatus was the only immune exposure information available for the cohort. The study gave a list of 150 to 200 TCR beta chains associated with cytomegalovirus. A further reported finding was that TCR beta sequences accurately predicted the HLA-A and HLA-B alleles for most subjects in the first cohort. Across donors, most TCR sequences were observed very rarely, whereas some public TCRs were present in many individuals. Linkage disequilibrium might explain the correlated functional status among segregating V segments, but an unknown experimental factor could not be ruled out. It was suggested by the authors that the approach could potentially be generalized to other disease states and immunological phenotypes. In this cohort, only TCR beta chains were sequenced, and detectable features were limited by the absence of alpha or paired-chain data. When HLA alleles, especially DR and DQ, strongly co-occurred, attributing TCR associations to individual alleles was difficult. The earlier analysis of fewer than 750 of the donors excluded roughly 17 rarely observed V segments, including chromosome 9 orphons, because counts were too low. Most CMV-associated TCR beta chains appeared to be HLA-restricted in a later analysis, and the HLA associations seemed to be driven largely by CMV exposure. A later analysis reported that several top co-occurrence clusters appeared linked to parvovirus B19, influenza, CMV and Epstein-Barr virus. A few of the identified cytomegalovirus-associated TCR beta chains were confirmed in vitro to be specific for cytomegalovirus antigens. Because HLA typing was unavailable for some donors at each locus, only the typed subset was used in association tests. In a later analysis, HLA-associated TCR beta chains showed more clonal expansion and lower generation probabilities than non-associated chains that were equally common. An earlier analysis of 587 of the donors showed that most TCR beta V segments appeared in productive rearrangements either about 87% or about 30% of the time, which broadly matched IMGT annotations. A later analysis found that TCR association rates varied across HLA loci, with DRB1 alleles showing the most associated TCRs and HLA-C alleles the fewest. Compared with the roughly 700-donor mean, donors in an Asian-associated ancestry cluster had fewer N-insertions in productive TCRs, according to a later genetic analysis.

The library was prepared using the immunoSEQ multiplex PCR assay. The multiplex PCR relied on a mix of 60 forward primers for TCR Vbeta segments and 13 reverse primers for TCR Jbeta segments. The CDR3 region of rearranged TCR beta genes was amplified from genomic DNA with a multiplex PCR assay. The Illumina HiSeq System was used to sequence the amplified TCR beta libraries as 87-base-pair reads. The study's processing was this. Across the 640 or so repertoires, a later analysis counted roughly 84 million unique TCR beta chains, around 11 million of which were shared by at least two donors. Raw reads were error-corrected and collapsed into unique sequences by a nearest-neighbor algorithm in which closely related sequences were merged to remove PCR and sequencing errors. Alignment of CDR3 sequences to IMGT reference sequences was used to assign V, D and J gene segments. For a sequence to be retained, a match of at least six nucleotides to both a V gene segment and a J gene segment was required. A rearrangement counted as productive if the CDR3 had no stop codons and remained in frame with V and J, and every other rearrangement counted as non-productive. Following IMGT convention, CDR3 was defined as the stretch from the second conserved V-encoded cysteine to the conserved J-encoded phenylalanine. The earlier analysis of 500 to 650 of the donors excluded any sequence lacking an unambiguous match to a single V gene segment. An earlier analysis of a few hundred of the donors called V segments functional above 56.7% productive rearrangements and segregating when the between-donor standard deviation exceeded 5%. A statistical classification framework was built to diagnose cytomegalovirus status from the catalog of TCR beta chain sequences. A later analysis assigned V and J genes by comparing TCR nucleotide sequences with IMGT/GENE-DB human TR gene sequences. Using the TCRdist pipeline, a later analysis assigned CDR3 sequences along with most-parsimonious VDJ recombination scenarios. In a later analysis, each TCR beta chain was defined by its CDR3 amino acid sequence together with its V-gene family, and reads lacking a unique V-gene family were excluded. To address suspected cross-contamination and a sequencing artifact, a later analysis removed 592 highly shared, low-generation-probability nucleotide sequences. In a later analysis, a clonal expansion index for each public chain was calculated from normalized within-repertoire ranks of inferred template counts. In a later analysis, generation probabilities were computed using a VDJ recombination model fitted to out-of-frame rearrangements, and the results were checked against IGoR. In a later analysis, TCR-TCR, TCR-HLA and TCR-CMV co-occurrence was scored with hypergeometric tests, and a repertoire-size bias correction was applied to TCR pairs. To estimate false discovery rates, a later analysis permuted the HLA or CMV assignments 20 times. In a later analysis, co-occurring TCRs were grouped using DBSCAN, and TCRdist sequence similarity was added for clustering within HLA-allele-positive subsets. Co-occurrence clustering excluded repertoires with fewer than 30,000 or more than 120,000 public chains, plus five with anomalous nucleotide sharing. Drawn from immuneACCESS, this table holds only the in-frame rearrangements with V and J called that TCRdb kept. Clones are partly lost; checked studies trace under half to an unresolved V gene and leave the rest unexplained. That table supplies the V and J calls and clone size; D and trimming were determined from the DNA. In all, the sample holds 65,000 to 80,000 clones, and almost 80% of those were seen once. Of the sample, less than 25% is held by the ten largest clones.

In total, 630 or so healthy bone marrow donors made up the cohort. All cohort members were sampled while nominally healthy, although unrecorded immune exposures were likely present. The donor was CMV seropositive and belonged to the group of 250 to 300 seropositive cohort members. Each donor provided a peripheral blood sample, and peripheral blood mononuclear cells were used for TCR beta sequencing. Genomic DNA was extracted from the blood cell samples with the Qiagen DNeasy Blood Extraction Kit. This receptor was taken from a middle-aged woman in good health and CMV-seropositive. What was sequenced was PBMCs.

The CDR3 corresponds to CASSFQGPSPLHF. In nucleotides, the sequence is TGTGCCAGCAGCTTCCAGGGTCCTTCACCCCTCCACTTT. The sequence joins TRBV5-4 to TRBJ1-6; the D gene is perhaps TRBD1, on 5 matching bases. Looking up the germline V gene (reference sequence) yields CDR1 SGHNT and CDR2 YYREEE. The CDR3 contains 13 residues, cysteine and phenylalanine counted. The CDR3 DNA has 39 bases and is translated from base 1. At the junction V is shortened by 2 bases and J by 9 bases, with 9 bases in between.